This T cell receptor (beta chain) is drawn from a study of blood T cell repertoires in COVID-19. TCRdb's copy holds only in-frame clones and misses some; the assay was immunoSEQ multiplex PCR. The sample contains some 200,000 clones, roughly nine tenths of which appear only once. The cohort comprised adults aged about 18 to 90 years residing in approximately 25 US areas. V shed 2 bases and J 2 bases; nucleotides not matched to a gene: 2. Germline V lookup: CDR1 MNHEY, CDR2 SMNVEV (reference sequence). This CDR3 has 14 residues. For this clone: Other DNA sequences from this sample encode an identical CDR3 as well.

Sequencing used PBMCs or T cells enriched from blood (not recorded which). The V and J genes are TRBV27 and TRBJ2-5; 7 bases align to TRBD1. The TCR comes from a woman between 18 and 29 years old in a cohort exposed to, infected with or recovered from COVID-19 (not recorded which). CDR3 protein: CASSLQGVQETQYF. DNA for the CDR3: TGTGCCAGCAGTTTACAGGGGGTTCAAGAGACCCAGTACTTC.